This T cell receptor (beta chain) was found in a study of glioma-infiltrating T cells. Findings and limits, study-wide: Very few CDR3 sequences were shared between tissue and blood.

The iRepertoire nested amplicon-rescue multiplex PCR amplified TCR alpha and beta CDR3s from RNA. Tissue mRNA or PBMC total RNA, roughly 100-400 ng, went into one-step reverse transcription and amplification. MiXCR was run by TCRdb on the multiplex PCR reads, yielding one entry per CDR3 protein. The profile shows around 90,000 distinct CDR3 sequences, 35% to 45% of them singletons. As concerns this clonotype: Antigen unknown. A read error may produce the germline difference seen at one junction end.

This clonotype was sampled from a human donor with low-grade glioma or glioblastoma, undergoing nonglioma brain surgery, or in good health (not recorded which). The sequenced sample was glioma tissue, nonneoplastic brain tissue, or PBMCs (not recorded which).

In DNA form, the CDR3 reads TGTGCCAGCAGTTACATGAGGGCAGGGGCCAACGAGAAGTACTTC. Translation gives CASSYMRAGANEKYF. The rearrangement joins TRBV6-9 to TRBJ2-7; D is possibly TRBD1 (6 bases). The CDR3 extends over 15 amino acids. CDR1 is MNHGY, CDR2 SVAAGI, per germline.